This T cell receptor (beta chain) was captured by sequencing in a study of OX40 agonist ivuxolimab in advanced cancers. Study overall: Past anti-PD-1, anti-PD-L1 or anti-CTLA-4 therapy was accepted, and 30% to 45% had received some. Study findings and constraints: Those patients achieving a partial response at 0.1-3.0 mg/kg showed among the lowest clonal expansion. CD4+ and CD8+ T cells in blood underwent clonal expansion by week 6 at 0.1 to 3.0 mg/kg.

The repertoire was sequenced with immunoSEQ multiplex PCR; TCRdb's copy has only in-frame clones and lacks some. Of 65,000 to 85,000 clones listed, roughly nine tenths are singletons. This clone was observed once. The antigen is undetermined. V shed 6 bases, J shed 3 bases, and the junction held 6 bases outside the gene matches. The CDR3 has 15 amino acids. Germline CDR1 and CDR2: MNHEY and SMNVEV (reference sequence). The V gene is TRBV27, the J gene TRBJ2-1, with 9 bases lining up with TRBD1. The receptor was isolated from an adult with an advanced solid tumor such as melanoma, head and neck, liver or kidney cancer. Sequencing was performed on CD4+ or CD8+ T cells sorted from blood, taken in a trial of the OX40 agonist ivuxolimab. In nucleotides, the CDR3 is TGTGCCAGCAGCCACACGACAGGGGGCTACAATGAGCAGTTCTTC. Translation gives CASSHTTGGYNEQFF.